This TCR beta chain was recovered during a study of response to subunit inactivated influenza vaccine. TCRdb redid the calling of the RT-PCR reads with MiXCR, one entry per CDR3 protein. The repertoire holds some 570,000 distinct CDR3 sequences, with 10% to 12% as singletons. In this sample, this clonotype turned up a few times. Germline V gene lookup returns CDR1 DFQATT and CDR2 SNEGSKA (reference sequence). V was trimmed by 0 bases and J by 0 bases, leaving 12 bases between them. The CDR3 has 16 residues. These records were also assigned to another study, of T cells expressing NK-cell markers. That paper states: The cDNA for TCR beta came from 5'RACE template switching with UMIs. The authors derived TCR beta repertoires from sorted CD3+CD56+NKG2C+, CD3+CD56+NKG2C- and CD3+CD56-NKG2C+ T cells. The authors sequenced eight donors, of whom seven were HCMV-seropositive and one was seronegative. Sorting in several experiments was restricted by an anti-gamma-delta TCR antibody to alpha-beta TCR T cells. NKG2C+ dominant clonotype frequencies in 5 or 6 donors were roughly 1.0-7.5% of CD8+ T cells.

The chain joins TRBV20-1 to TRBJ2-1; D may correspond to TRBD1 or TRBD2 (5 bases each). The material sequenced was PBMCs from blood, taken on the day of vaccination. This TCR was sampled from a man aged 45-60 years who received an inactivated influenza vaccine. The CDR3 loop is CSARDPGTISYNEQFF. The CDR3 DNA sequence: TGCAGTGCTAGAGATCCAGGGACCATCTCCTACAATGAGCAGTTCTTC.